The T cell receptor beta chain described here comes from a study of blood T cell repertoires in COVID-19. Study summary: Spain, Italy and the United States supplied samples that represented acute and convalescent COVID-19.

This clone turned up a few times. In the study's own analysis: Reference gene primers were amplified, and this amplification served to estimate nucleated cell counts. Only in-frame clones appear in the TCRdb table, and some are missing; sequencing was by immunoSEQ multiplex PCR. That table is the source of V, J and clone size, and D and trimming were worked out from the DNA. Among 55,000 or so clones listed, roughly 79% were seen once. Sequences were obtained from peripheral blood. The TCR sequence derives from a man aged 60 to 69 with acute or convalescent COVID-19.

CDR3 DNA sequence: TGTGCCAGCAGTTACTCGGACAGGGGGGGCTACGAGCAGTACTTC. It is translated as CASSYSDRGGYEQYF. The V and J genes are TRBV6-5 and TRBJ2-7; 10 bases are shared with TRBD1. With 0 bases clipped from V and 3 bases from J, the junction kept 2 bases outside the gene matches. This CDR3 spans 15 amino acids. Germline values: CDR1 MNHEY, CDR2 SVGAGI.